This entry lists 5 T cell receptor beta chains sequenced from one sample in a study of radiotherapy plus CTLA-4 blockade in lung cancer. This table comes from immunoSEQ multiplex PCR, and its TCRdb copy is limited to in-frame clones, with some not included. This table holds tens of thousands of clones, around 70% found once. The specimen was peripheral blood, collected from a patient treated with radiotherapy plus ipilimumab. These receptors were collected from a human donor with non-small cell lung cancer whose response to radiotherapy plus ipilimumab could not be evaluated.

The chain links TRBV4-1 to TRBJ1-5, with 7 bases aligning to TRBD1. Germline CDR1 and CDR2: MGHRA and YSYEKL. The CDR3 covers 16 residues. The junction had 6 bases not matched to a gene; V was cut back by 4 bases and J by 0 bases. The CDR3 nucleotides read TGCGCCAGCAGCCGGGGGACAGCCAATAGCAATCAGCCCCAGCATTTT. It encodes CASSRGTANSNQPQHF.

This clone was found once. The chain joins TRBV19 to TRBJ2-2; D remains ambiguous. Germline loops: CDR1 LNHDA, CDR2 SQIVND (reference sequence). Between the trimmed V and J ends, which lost 3 bases and 5 bases, there was a span of 7 bases. The CDR3 has 13 residues. The CDR3 is CASSIGETGELFF. The CDR3 nucleotides are TGTGCCAGTAGTATCGGAGAGACCGGGGAGCTGTTTTTT.

CDR3 sequence reads: CASSLAGGETQYF. CDR3 sequence (DNA): TGTGCCAGCAGTCTGGCAGGGGGAGAGACCCAGTACTTC. The V call is TRBV25-1, the J call TRBJ2-5, with 7 bases that match TRBD1. The V gene end was trimmed by 5 bases and the J gene end by 4 bases; junction bases not matched to a gene: 4. CDR1 and CDR2 (germline): MGHDK, SYGVNS. The CDR3 loop spans 13 amino acids.

The rearrangement joins TRBV5-1 to TRBJ1-2; D may be TRBD1 (5 bases). The CDR3 is 13 residues long. V lost 2 bases, J lost 8 bases, and 13 bases lay in between. Germline V lookup: CDR1 SGHRS, CDR2 YFSETQ. CDR3 DNA: TGCGCCAGCAGCTTTGGGCAGGGAAGAGGCTACACCTTC. Its protein is CASSFGQGRGYTF.

This clone came up a few times. This sequence joins TRBV5-1 and TRBJ1-1, with D tentatively TRBD1 (6 bases). This CDR3 spans 14 amino acids. The germline CDR1 and CDR2 sequences are SGHRS and YFSETQ. The V end lost 4 bases, the J end lost 5 bases, and 15 bases lay between the germline ends. The CDR3 nucleotides are TGCGCCAGCAGCCAATCGACAGGTCGGACTGAAGCTTTCTTT. It codes for CASSQSTGRTEAFF. The complete variable domain, with remaining parts taken from reference TRBV5-1 and TRBJ1-1, reads KAGVTQTPRYLIKTRGQQVTLSCSPISGHRSVSWYQQTPGQGLQFLFEYFSETQRNKGNFPGRFSGRQFSNSRSEMNVSTLELGDSALYLCASSQSTGRTEAFFGQGTRLTVV.